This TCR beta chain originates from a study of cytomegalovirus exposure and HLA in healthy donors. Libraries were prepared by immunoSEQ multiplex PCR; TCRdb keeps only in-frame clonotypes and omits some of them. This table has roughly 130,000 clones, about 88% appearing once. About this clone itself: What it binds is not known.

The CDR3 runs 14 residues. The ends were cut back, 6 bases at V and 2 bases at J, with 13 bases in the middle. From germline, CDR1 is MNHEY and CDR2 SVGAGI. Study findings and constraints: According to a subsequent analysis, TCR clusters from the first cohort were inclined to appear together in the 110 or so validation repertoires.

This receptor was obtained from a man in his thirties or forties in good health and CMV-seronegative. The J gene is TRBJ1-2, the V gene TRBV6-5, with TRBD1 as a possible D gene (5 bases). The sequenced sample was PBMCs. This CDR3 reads CASSDDSGNYGYTF. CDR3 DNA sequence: TGTGCCAGCAGCGACGATTCAGGGAACTATGGCTACACCTTC.